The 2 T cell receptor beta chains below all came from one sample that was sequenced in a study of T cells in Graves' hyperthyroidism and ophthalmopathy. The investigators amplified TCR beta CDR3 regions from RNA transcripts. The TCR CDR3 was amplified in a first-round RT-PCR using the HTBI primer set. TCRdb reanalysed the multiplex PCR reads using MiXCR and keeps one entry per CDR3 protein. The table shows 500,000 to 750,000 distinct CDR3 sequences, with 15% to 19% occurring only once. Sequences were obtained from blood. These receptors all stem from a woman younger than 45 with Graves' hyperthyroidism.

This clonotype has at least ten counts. For the CDR3, the DNA is TGTGCCAGCTCGTGGACGGAAGGGAACAATGAGCAGTTCTTC. Amino acid sequence: CASSWTEGNNEQFF. The J gene is TRBJ2-1, the V gene TRBV18; D not certain. CDR1 is KGHSH, CDR2 LQKENI, per germline. CDR3 length: 14 amino acids. V shed 6 bases and J shed 5 bases, with 14 bases lying between them. The full variable domain, its missing parts supplied by reference TRBV18 and TRBJ2-1, is NAGVMQNPRHLVRRRGQEARLRCSPMKGHSHVYWYRQLPEEGLKFMVYLQKENIIDESGMPKERFSAEFPKEGPSILRIQQVVRGDSAAYFCASSWTEGNNEQFFGPGTRLTVL.

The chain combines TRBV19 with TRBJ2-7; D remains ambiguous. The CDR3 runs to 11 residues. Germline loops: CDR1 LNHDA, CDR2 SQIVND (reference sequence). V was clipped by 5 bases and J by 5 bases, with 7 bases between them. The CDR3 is CASSSVHEQYF. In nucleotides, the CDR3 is TGTGCCAGTAGTTCGGTACACGAGCAGTACTTC.